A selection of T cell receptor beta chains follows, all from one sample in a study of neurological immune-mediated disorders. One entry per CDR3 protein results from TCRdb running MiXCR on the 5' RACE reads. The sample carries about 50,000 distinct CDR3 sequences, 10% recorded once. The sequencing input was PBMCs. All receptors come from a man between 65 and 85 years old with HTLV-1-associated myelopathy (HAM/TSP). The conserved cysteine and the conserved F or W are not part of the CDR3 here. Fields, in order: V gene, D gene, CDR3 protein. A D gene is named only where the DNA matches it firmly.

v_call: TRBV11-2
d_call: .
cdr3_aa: ASSNTGSYNEQF

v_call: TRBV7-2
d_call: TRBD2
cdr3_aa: ASSYDSGSYNEQF

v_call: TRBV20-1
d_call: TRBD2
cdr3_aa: SALDGTSGPYEQY

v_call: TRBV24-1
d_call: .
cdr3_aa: ATSDPGVGRQETQY

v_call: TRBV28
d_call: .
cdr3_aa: ASSLLGTNTSELF

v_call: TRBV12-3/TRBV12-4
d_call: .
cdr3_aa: ASSFTGHLPDTQY

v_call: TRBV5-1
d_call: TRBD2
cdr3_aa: ASSLEAGGGYNEQF

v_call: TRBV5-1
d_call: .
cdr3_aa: ASRRDSGRSSDTQY

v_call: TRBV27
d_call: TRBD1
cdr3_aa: ASSPDRAGELF

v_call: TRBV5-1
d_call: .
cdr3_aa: ASSLDSGNVDGYT

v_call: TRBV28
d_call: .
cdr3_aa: ASSLSAGQSYGYT

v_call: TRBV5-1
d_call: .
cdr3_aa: ASSDKVRGRSGANVLT

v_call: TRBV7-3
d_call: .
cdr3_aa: ASSPKPPALPSDEQY

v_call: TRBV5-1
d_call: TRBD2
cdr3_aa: ASSGREGGSYEQY

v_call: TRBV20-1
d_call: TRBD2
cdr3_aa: SAPGPGRAREQY

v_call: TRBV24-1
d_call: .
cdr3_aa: ATSDWSGALGYT

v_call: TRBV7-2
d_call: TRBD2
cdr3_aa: ASSLASGRDTQY

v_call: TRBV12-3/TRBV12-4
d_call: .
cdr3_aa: SSTVGGKPYEQY

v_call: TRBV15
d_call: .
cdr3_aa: ATSRGKDTGELF

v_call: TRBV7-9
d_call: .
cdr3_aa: ASSLAGMGTEAF

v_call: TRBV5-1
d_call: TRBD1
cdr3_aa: ASSLTTGRETQY

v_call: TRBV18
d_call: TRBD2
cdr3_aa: ASSRGTSPGEQY

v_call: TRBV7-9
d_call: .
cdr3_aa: ASSLSGEYQPQH

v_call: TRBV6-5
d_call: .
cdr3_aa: ASSSSDASNYGYT

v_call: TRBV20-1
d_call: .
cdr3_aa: SARGWRGHNEQF

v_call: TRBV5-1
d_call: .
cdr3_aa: ASRVGTGDEKLF

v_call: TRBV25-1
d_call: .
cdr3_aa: ASSEYNGEQY

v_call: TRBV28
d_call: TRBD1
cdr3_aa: ASSLGQGNIQY

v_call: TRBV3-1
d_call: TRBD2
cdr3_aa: ASSQTAGGRLYEQY

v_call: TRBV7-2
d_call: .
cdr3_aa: ASSLFETQY

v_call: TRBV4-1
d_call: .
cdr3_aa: ASSQDRGAGTDTQY

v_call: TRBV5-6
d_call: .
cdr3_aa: ASSLEHNWVNKPGELF

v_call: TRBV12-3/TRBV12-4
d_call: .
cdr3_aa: ASSWRQETQY

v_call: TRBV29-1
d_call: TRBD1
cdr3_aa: SVSQGKDTEAF

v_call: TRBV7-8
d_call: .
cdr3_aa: ASSFSRNEKLF

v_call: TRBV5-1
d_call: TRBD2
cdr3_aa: ASSLQPAGPGAYEQY

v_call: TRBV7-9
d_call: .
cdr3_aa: ASSRSYNEQF

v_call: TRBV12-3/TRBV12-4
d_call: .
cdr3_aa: ASSLQGHSRAF

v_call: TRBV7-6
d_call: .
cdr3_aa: ASSLGLLATQY

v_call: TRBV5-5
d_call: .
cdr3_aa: ASSPKGHYEQY

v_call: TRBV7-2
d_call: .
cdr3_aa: ASSLGGARISYGYT

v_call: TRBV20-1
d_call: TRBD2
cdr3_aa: SASSGSSRRWNEQF

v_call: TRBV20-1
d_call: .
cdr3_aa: SASEQIMNTEAF

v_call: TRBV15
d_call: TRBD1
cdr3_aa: ATKAGGRSDTQY

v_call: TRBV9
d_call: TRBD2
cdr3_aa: ASSVGAGIYEQY

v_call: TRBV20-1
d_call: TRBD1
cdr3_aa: SATAGGVYEKLF

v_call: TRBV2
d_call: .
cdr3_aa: ASMDRGGSNTQY

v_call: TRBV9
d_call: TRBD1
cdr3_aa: ASSGTGAKNIQY

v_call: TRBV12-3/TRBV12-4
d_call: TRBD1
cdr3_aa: ASSLQGAVGNIQY

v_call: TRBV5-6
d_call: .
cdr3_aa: ASSLRGPNQPQH

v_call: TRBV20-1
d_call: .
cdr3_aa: SARDRHEHPQH

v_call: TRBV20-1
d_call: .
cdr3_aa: SASTRGEINYEQY

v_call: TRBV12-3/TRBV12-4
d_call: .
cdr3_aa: ASNANGRLNTEAF